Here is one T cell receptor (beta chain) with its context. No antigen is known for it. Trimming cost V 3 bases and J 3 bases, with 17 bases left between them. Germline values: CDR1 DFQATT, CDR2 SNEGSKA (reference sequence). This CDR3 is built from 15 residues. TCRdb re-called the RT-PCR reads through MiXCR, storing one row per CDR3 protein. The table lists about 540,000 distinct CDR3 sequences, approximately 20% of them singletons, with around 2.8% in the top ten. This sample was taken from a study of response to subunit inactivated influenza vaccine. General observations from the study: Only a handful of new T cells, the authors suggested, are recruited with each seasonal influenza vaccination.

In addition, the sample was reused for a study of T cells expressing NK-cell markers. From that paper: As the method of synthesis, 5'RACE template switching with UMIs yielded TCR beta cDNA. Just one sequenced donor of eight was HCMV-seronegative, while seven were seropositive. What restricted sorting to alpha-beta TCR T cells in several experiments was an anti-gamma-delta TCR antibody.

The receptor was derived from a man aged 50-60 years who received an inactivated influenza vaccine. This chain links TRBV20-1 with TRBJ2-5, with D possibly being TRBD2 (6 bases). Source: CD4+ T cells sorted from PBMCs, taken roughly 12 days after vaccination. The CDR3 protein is CSARPGTLLKETQYF. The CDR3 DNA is TGCAGTGCTAGGCCAGGGACTCTACTTAAAGAGACCCAGTACTTC.